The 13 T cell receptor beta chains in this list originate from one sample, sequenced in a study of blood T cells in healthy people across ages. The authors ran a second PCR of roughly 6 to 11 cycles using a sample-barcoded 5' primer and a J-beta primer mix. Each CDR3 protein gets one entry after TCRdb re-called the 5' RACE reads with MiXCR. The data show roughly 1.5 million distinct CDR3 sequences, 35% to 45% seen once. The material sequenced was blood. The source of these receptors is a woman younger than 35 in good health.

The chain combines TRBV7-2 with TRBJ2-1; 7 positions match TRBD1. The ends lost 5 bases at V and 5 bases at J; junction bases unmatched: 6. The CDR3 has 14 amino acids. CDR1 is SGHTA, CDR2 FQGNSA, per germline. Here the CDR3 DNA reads TGTGCCAGCAGCGCGACGACAGGGAACAATGAGCAGTTCTTC. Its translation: CASSATTGNNEQFF.

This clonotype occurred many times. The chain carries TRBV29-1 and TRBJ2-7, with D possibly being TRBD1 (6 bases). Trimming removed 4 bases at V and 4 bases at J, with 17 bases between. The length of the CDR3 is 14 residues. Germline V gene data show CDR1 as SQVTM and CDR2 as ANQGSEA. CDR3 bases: TGCAGCGTTGTCATCCTGGACAGCCGATACGAGCAGTACTTC. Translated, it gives CSVVILDSRYEQYF.

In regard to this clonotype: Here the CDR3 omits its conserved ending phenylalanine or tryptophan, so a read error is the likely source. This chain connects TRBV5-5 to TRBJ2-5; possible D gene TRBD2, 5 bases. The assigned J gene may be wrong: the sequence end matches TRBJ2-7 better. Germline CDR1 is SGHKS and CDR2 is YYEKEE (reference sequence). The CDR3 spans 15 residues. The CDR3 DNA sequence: TGTGCCAGCAGCTTTAGTACCATGGGGAGCTACGAGCAGTACTTA. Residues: CASSFSTMGSYEQYL.

CDR3 amino acids: CASSPGEDYGYTF. The CDR3 DNA reads as TGTGCCAGCAGCCCAGGGGAGGACTATGGCTACACCTTC. The chain couples TRBV12-3 or TRBV12-4 to TRBJ1-2; TRBD1 might be the D (6 bases). CDR3 length: 13 residues. Trimming left V 6 bases short and J 3 bases short, with 11 bases between.

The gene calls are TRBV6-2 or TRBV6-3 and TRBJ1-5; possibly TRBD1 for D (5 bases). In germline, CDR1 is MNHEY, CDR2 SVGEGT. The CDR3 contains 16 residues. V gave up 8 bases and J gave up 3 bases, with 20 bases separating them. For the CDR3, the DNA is TGTGCCAGCGGGGGAGAAGGGCCATATCCCAATCAGCCCCAGCATTTT. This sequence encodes CASGGEGPYPNQPQHF.

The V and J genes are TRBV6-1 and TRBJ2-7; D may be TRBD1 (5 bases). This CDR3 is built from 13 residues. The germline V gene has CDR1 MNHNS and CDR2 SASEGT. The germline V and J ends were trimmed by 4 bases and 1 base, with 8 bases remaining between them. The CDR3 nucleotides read TGTGCCAGCAGTGTGGACACATCCTACGAGCAGTACTTC. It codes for CASSVDTSYEQYF.

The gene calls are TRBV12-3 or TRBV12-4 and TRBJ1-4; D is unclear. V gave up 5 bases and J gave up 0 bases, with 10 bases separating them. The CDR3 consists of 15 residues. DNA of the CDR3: TGTGCCAGCAGTACCACACGGGCAACTAATGAAAAACTGTTTTTT. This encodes CASSTTRATNEKLFF.

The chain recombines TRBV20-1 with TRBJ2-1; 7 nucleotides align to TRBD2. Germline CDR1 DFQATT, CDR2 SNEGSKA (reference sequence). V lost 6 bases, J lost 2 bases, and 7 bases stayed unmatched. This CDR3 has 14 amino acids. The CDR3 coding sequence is TGCAGTGCCGTTATAAGCGGGACCTACAATGAGCAGTTCTTC. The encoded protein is CSAVISGTYNEQFF.

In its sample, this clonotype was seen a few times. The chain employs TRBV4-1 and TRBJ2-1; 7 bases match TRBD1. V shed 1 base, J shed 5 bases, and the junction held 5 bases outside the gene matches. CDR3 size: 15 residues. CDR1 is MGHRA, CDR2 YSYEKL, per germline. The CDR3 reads CASSQVRTGNNEQFF. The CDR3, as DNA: TGCGCCAGCAGCCAAGTTAGGACAGGAAACAATGAGCAGTTCTTC.

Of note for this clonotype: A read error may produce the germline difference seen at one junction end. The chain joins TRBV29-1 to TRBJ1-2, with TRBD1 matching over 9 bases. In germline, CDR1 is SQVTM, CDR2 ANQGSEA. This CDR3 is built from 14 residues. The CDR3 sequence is CSVEDTGGAEGCTF. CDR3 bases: TGCAGCGTTGAAGACACAGGGGGCGCAGAGGGCTGCACCTTC.

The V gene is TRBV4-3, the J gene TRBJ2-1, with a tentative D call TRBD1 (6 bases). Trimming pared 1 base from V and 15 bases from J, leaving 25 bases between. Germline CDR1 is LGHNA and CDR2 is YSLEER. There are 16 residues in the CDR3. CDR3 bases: TGCGCCAGCAGCCAAGGAGTTAACCAGGGGAATGGCCAGACGTTCTTC. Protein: CASSQGVNQGNGQTFF.

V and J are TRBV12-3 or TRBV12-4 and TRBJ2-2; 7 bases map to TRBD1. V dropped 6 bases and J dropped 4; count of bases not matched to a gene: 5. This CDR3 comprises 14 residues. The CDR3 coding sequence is TGTGCCAGCAGCACAGGGGCGAGCACCGGGGAGCTGTTTTTT. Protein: CASSTGASTGELFF.

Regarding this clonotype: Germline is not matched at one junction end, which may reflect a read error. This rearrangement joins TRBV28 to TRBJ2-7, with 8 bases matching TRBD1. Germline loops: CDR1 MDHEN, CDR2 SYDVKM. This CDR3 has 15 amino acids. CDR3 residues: CASTIQGTGSLEQYF. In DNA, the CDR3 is TGTGCTAGCACCATCCAAGGGACAGGCTCCCTCGAGCAGTACTTC.